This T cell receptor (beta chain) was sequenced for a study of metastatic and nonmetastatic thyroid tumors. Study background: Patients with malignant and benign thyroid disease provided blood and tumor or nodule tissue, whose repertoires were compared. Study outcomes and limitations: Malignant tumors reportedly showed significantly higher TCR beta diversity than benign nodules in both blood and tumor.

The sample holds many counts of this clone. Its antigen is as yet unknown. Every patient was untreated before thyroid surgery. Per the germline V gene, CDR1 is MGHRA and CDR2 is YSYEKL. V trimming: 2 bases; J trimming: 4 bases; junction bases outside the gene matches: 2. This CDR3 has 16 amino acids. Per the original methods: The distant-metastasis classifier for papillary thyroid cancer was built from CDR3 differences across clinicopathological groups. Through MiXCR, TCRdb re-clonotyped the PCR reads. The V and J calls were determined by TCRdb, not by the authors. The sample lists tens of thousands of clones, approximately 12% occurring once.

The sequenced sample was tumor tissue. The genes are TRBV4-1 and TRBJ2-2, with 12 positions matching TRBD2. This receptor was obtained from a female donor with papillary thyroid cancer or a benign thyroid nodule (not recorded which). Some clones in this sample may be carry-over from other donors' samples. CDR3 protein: CASSQPGLAGTGELFF. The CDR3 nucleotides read TGCGCCAGCAGCCAACCGGGACTAGCGGGCACCGGGGAGCTGTTTTTT.